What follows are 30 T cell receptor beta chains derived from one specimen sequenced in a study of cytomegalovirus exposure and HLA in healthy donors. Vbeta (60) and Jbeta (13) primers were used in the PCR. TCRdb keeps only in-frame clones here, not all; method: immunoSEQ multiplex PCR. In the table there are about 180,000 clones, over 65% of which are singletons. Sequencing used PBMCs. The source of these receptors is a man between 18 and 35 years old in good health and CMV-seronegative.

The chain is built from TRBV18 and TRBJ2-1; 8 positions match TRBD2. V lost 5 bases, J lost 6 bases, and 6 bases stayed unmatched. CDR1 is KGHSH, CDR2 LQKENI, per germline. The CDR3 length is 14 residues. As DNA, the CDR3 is TGTGCCAGCTCAGACTACGGGACTAGCAATGAGCAGTTCTTC. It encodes CASSDYGTSNEQFF.

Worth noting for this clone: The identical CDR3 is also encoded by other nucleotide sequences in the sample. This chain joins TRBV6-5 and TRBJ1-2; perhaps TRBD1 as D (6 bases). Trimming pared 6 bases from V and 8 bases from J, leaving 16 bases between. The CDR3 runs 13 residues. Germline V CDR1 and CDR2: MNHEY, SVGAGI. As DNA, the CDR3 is TGTGCCAGCAGACCAAACCAGGGGTACGGCTACACCTTC. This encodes CASRPNQGYGYTF.

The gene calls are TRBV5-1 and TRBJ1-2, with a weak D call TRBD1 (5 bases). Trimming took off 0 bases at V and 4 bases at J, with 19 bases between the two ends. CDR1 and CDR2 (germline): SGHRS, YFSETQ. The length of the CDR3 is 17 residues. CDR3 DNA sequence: TGCGCCAGCAGCTTGGCGGGCTCGGGGGAGGCCGCCTATGGCTACACCTTC. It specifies CASSLAGSGEAAYGYTF.

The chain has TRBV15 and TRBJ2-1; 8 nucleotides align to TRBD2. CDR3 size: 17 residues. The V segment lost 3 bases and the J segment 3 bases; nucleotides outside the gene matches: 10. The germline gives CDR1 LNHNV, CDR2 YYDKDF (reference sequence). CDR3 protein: CATSRKRGGSYYNEQFF. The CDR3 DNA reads TGTGCCACCAGCAGGAAACGCGGGGGGTCCTACTACAATGAGCAGTTCTTC.

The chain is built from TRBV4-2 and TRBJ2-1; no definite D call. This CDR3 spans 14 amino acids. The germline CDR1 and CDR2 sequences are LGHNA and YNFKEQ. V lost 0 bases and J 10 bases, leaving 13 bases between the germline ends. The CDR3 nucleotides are TGTGCCAGCAGCCAAGATCGTCGGCAGCGAGAGCAGTTCTTC. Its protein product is CASSQDRRQREQFF.

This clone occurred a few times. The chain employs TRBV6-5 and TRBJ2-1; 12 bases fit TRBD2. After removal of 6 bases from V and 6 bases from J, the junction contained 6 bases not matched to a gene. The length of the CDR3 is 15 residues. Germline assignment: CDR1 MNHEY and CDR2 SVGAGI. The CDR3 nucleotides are TGTGCCAGCAGGAGCGGGACTAGCGGGTTCAATGAGCAGTTCTTC. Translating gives CASRSGTSGFNEQFF.

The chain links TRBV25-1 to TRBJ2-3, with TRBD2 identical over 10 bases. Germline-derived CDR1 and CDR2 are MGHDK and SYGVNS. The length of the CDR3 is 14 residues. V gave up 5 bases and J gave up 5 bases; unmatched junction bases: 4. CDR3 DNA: TGTGCCAGCAGTCTAGCGGGAGCAATAGATACGCAGTATTTT. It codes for CASSLAGAIDTQYF.

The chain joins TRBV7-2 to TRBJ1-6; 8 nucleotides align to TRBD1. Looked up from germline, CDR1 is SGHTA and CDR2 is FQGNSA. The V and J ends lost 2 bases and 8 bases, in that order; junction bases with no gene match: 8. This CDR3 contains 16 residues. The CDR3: CASSLRVQGGDSPLHF. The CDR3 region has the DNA TGTGCCAGCAGCTTAAGGGTACAGGGGGGGGATTCACCCCTCCACTTT.

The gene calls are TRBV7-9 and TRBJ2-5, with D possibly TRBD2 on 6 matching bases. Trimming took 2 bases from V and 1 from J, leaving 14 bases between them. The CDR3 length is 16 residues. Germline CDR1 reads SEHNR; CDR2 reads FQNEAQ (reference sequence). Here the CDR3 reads CASSLYGGITQETQYF. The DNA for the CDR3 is TGTGCCAGCAGCTTATACGGCGGGATCACCCAAGAGACCCAGTACTTC.

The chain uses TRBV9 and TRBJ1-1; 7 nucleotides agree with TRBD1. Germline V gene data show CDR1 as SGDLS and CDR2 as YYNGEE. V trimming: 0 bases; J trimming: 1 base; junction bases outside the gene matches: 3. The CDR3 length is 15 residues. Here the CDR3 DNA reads TGTGCCAGCAGCGTAGATGGGGACAGGAACACTGAAGCTTTCTTT. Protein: CASSVDGDRNTEAFF. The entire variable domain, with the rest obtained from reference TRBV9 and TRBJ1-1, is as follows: DSGVTQTPKHLITATGQRVTLRCSPRSGDLSVYWYQQSLDQGLQFLIQYYNGEERAKGNILERFSAQQFPDLHSELNLSSLELGDSALYFCASSVDGDRNTEAFFGQGTRLTVV.

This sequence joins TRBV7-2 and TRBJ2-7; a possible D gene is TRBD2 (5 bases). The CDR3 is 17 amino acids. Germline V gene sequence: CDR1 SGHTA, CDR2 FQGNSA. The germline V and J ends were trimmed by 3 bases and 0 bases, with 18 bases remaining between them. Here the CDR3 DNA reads TGTGCCAGCAGCTTGGGCCGGACGGTGGGGAGCTCCTACGAGCAGTACTTC. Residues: CASSLGRTVGSSYEQYF.

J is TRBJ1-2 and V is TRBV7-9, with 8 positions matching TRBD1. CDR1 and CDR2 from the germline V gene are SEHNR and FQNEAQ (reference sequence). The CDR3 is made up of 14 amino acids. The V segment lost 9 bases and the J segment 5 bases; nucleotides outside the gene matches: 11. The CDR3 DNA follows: TGTGCCAGTTCCTTCGACAGGGGCGGGTATGGCTACACCTTC. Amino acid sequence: CASSFDRGGYGYTF.

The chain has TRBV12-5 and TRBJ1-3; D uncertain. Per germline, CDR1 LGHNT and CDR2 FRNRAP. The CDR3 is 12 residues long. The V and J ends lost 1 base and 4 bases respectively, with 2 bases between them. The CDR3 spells CASGLAGNTIYF. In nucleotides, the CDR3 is TGTGCTAGTGGTTTGGCGGGAAACACCATATATTTT.

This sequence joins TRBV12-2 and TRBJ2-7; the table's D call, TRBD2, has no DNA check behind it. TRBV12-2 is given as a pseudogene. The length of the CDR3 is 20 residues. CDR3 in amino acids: CATIAYAYTACSSGTYEQYF. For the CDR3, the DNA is TGTGCGACTATCGCTTATGCCTATACCGCTTGTAGTAGCGGGACCTACGAGCAGTACTTC.

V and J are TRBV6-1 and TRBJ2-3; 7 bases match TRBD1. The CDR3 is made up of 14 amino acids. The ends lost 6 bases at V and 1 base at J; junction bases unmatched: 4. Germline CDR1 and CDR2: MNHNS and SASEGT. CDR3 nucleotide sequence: TGTGCCAGCAGAAGAACAGGGGGCACAGATACGCAGTATTTT. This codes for CASRRTGGTDTQYF.

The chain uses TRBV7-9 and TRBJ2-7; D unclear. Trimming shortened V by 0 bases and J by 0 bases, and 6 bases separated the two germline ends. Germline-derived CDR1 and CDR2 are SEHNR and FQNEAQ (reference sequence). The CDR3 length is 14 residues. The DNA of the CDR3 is TGTGCCAGCAGCTTAGCGGCGGTCTCCTACGAGCAGTACTTC. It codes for CASSLAAVSYEQYF.

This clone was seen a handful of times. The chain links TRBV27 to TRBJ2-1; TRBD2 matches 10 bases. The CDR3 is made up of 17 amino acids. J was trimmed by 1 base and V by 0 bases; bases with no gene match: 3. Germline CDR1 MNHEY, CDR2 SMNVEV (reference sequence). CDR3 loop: CASSLSGSGGSYNEQFF. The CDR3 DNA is TGTGCCAGCAGTTTATCGGGTAGCGGGGGGTCCTACAATGAGCAGTTCTTC.

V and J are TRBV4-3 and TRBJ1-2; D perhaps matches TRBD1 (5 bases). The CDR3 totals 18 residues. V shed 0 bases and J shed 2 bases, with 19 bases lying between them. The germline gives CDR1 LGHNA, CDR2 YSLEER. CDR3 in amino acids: CASSQDYRTASLNYGYTF. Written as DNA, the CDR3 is TGCGCCAGCAGCCAAGATTACAGGACGGCGTCCTTAAACTATGGCTACACCTTC.

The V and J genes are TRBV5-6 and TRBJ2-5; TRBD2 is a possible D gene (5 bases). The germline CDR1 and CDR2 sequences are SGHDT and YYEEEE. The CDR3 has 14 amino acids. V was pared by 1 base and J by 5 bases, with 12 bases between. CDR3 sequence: CASSLRGSGETQYF. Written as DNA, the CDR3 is TGTGCCAGCAGCTTGCGCGGGTCCGGGGAGACCCAGTACTTC.

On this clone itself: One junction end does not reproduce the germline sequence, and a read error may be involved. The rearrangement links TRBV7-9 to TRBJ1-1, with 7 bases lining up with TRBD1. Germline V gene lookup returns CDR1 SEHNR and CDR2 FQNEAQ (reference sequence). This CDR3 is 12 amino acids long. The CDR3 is CSSSQGVAEAFF. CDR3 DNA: TGTTCCAGCAGCCAGGGGGTCGCTGAAGCTTTCTTT.

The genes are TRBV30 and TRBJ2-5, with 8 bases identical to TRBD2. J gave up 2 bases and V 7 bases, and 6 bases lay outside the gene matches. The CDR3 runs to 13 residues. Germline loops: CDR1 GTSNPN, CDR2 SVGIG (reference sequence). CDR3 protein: CAFLLAVQETQYF. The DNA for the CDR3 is TGTGCCTTCCTACTAGCGGTACAAGAGACCCAGTACTTC.

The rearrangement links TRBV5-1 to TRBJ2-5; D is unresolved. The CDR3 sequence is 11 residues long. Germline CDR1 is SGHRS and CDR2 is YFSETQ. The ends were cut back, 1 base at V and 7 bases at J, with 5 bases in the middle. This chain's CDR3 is CASSLFGTQYF. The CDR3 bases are TGCGCCAGCAGCTTGTTCGGGACCCAGTACTTC.

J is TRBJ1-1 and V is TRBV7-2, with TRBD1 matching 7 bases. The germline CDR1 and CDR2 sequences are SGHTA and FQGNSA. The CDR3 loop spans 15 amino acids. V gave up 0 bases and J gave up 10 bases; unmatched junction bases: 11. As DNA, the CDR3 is TGTGCCAGCAGCTTAGCGTTTAGGACAGGTCTGAGAGCTTTCTTT. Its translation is CASSLAFRTGLRAFF.

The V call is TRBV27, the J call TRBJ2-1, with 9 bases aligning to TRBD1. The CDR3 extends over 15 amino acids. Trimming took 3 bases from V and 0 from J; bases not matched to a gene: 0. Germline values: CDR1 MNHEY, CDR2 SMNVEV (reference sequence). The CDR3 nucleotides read TGTGCCAGCAGTTTGGGACAGGGCTCCTACAATGAGCAGTTCTTC. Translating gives CASSLGQGSYNEQFF.

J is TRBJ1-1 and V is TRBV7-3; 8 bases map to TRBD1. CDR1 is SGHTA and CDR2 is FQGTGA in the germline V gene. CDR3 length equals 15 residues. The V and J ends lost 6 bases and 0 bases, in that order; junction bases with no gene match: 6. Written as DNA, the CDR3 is TGTGCCAGCAGGCATCCAGGGGGCATGAACACTGAAGCTTTCTTT. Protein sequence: CASRHPGGMNTEAFF.

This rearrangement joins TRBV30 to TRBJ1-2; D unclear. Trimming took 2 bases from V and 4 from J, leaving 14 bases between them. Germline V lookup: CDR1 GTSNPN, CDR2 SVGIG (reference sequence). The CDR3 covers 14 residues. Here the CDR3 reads CAWSLGRRVYGYTF. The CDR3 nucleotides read TGTGCCTGGAGTTTGGGCCGAAGAGTCTATGGCTACACCTTC.

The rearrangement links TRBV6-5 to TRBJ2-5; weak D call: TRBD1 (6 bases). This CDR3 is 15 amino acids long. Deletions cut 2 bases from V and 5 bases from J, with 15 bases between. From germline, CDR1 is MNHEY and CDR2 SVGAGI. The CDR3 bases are TGTGCCAGCAGTTACGATGGGGGCGTCCGGGAGACCCAGTACTTC. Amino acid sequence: CASSYDGGVRETQYF.

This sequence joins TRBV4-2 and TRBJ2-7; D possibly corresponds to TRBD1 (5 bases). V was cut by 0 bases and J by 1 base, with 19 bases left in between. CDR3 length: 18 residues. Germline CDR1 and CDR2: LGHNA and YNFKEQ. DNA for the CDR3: TGTGCCAGCAGCCAAGATCTTCGAAGGGCGGCAGGGTCCTACGAGCAGTACTTC. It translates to CASSQDLRRAAGSYEQYF.

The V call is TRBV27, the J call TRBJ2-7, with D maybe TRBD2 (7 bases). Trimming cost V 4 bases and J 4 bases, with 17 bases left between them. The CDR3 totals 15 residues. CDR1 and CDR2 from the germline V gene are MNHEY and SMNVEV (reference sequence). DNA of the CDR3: TGTGCCAGCAGTTATCGACGGGGGGACACGTACGAGCAGTACTTC. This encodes CASSYRRGDTYEQYF.

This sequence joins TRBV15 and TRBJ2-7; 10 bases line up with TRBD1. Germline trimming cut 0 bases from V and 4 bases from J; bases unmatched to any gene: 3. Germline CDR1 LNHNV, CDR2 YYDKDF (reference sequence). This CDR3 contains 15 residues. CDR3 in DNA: TGTGCCACCAGCAGAGATCTGGGACAGGGGTACGAGCAGTACTTC. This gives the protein CATSRDLGQGYEQYF.